Each of the 14 T cell receptor beta chains below was sequenced from the same sample in a study of blood T cell repertoires in COVID-19 (dated by TCRdb to 2020 to 2022). The receptor library was made with the immunoSEQ multiplex PCR assay. Entries here come from immuneACCESS through TCRdb and include only in-frame sequences with V and J called. Some clones fail to appear in such tables; in the studies checked, an unresolved V gene covers under half of the shortfall, and the cause of the remainder is unknown. This sample lists about 54,000 clones; 90% were detected once. Jointly, the top ten make up roughly 7.6% of the sample. Sequenced material: peripheral blood. The receptors shown here come from a middle-aged woman with active COVID-19.

This chain connects TRBV19 to TRBJ1-3; 8 nucleotides align to TRBD1. The length of the CDR3 is 16 residues. Germline CDR1 LNHDA, CDR2 SQIVND (reference sequence). V lost 3 bases to trimming and J lost 0 bases; unmatched junction nucleotides: 4. The CDR3 DNA sequence: TGTGCCAGTAGTATGGGACAGGTGAACTCTGGAAACACCATATATTTT. Residues: CASSMGQVNSGNTIYF.

The V and J genes are TRBV6-2 or TRBV6-3 and TRBJ2-7; 9 bases align to TRBD1. J gave up 0 bases and V 4 bases, and 7 bases lay outside the gene matches. The CDR3 has 16 amino acids. Germline CDR1 and CDR2: MNHEY and SVGEGT. DNA of the CDR3: TGTGCCAGCAGTTCCTCCCGGGACAGGGCCTCCTACGAGCAGTACTTC. It is translated as CASSSSRDRASYEQYF.

This clone came up a few times. The rearrangement uses TRBV27 and TRBJ1-5; a possible D gene is TRBD1 (5 bases). This CDR3 region has 14 residues. CDR1 and CDR2 (germline): MNHEY, SMNVEV (reference sequence). The V and J ends lost 2 bases and 2 bases respectively, with 7 bases between them. The CDR3, as DNA: TGTGCCAGCAGTTTAACCAGGGGCAATCAGCCCCAGCATTTT. Amino acids: CASSLTRGNQPQHF.

The chain combines TRBV7-8 with TRBJ2-2; 9 bases align to TRBD2. The J segment lost 4 bases and the V segment lost 2 bases, leaving 8 bases of the junction unmatched. Germline lookup yields CDR1 SGHVS and CDR2 FQNEAQ. This CDR3 contains 17 residues. The CDR3 DNA reads TGTGCCAGCAGCTTATTAGGCCGTAGCGGGGGCACCGGGGAGCTGTTTTTT. It yields the protein CASSLLGRSGGTGELFF.

V gene TRBV7-2 combines with J gene TRBJ1-2; 9 nucleotides align to TRBD1. The V and J ends lost 3 bases and 10 bases, in that order; junction bases with no gene match: 9. Germline values: CDR1 SGHTA, CDR2 FQGNSA. This CDR3 has 14 residues. Here the CDR3 DNA reads TGTGCCAGCAGCTTTCAACGGGACAGGGAACCCTACACCTTC. Translated: CASSFQRDREPYTF.

This chain links TRBV27 with TRBJ1-2; a weak D match, TRBD1 (5 bases). V gave up 4 bases and J gave up 1 base, with 10 bases separating them. The CDR3 has 14 amino acids. Germline-derived CDR1 and CDR2 are MNHEY and SMNVEV (reference sequence). Here the CDR3 DNA reads TGTGCCAGCAGTTGGGAGGGGCGTAACTATGGCTACACCTTC. Protein: CASSWEGRNYGYTF.

The chain combines TRBV5-4 with TRBJ1-6; TRBD1 aligns across 9 bases. V trimming: 2 bases; J trimming: 10 bases; junction bases outside the gene matches: 7. Germline-derived CDR1 and CDR2 are SGHNT and YYREEE (reference sequence). The CDR3 extends over 15 amino acids. The CDR3 reads CASSFYGDRASPLHF. The CDR3 region has the DNA TGTGCCAGCAGCTTTTATGGGGACAGGGCCTCACCCCTCCACTTT.

This clone was seen a single time. The genes are TRBV2 and TRBJ1-5; the D is unclear. V shed 5 bases and J shed 3 bases, with 17 bases lying between them. The CDR3 extends over 16 amino acids. Germline values: CDR1 SNHLY, CDR2 FYNNEI. The CDR3 nucleotides read TGTGCCAGCAGTACGGGTCGTCCTCATGCCAATCAGCCCCAGCATTTT. It encodes CASSTGRPHANQPQHF.

The rearrangement links TRBV11-3 to TRBJ2-5, with 7 bases fitting TRBD1. The CDR3 is made up of 14 amino acids. CDR1 is SGHNT and CDR2 is YENEEA in the germline V gene. V lost 2 bases and J lost 3; bases outside the gene matches: 3. In DNA form, the CDR3 reads TGTGCCAGCAGCTTAAGGACAGGAGAAGAGACCCAGTACTTC. It yields the protein CASSLRTGEETQYF.

The chain uses TRBV29-1 and TRBJ1-1; 7 positions match TRBD1. The germline V gene has CDR1 SQVTM and CDR2 ANQGSEA. J gave up 1 base and V 4 bases, and 3 bases lay outside the gene matches. The CDR3 is 13 amino acids. In DNA, the CDR3 is TGCAGCGTTGGTCAGGGGGAGAACACTGAAGCTTTCTTT. Encoded protein: CSVGQGENTEAFF. The full variable domain, rest sourced from reference TRBV29-1 and TRBJ1-1, is SAVISQKPSRDICQRGTSLTIQCQVDSQVTMMFWYRQQPGQSLTLIATANQGSEATYESGFVIDKFPISRPNLTFSTLTVSNMSPEDSSIYLCSVGQGENTEAFFGQGTRLTVV.

This chain uses TRBV14 with TRBJ2-7; D remains unclear. The CDR3 runs 13 residues. Germline loops: CDR1 SGHDN, CDR2 FVKESK. Deletions cut 2 bases from V and 2 bases from J, with 7 bases between. CDR3 in DNA: TGTGCCAGCAGCCAAATCCTAACCTACGAGCAGTACTTC. Translation gives CASSQILTYEQYF.

The chain links TRBV29-1 to TRBJ1-1; 10 bases are a match to TRBD1. CDR1 is SQVTM, CDR2 ANQGSEA, per germline. The CDR3 has 13 residues. The V and J ends lost 7 bases and 7 bases, in that order; junction bases with no gene match: 9. CDR3 region: CSAARQGAGEAFF. The CDR3 nucleotides read TGCAGCGCCGCTCGACAGGGGGCCGGTGAAGCTTTCTTT.

V gene TRBV7-9 combines with J gene TRBJ1-4; 8 bases are shared with TRBD1. V lost 3 bases and J lost 8; bases outside the gene matches: 5. This CDR3 comprises 14 residues. Germline loops: CDR1 SEHNR, CDR2 FQNEAQ (reference sequence). CDR3 amino acids: CASSLGTGGEKLFF. The CDR3 DNA follows: TGTGCCAGCAGCTTGGGGACAGGAGGCGAAAAACTGTTTTTT.

The rearrangement joins TRBV6-5 to TRBJ1-4; D perhaps matches TRBD1 (6 bases). The CDR3 consists of 14 residues. Trimming took off 8 bases at V and 0 bases at J, with 10 bases between the two ends. The germline V gene encodes CDR1 MNHEY and CDR2 SVGAGI. DNA for the CDR3: TGTGCCAGCCTCAGGGGAGCAACTAATGAAAAACTGTTTTTT. This translates into CASLRGATNEKLFF.